These 14 T cell receptor beta chains were sequenced from one sample in a study of blood T cell repertoires in COVID-19. Data came from immunoSEQ multiplex PCR; TCRdb stores just in-frame clones and leaves some out. The sample lists 250,000 or so clones, around 90% occurring once. Source material: PBMCs or T cells enriched from blood (not recorded which). The receptors were sampled from a man between 45 and 60 years old who had been exposed to COVID-19.

The chain carries TRBV27 and TRBJ1-1, with TRBD1 matching over 7 bases. The V gene end was trimmed by 3 bases and the J gene end by 0 bases; junction bases not matched to a gene: 4. The CDR3 contains 15 residues. Germline CDR1 is MNHEY and CDR2 is SMNVEV (reference sequence). The CDR3 nucleotides read TGTGCCAGCAGTTTTAATACAGGGGTGAACACTGAAGCTTTCTTT. Translation: CASSFNTGVNTEAFF.

A single count supports this clone. This rearrangement joins TRBV18 to TRBJ1-2; 8 bases are shared with TRBD1. J was trimmed by 2 bases and V by 1 base; bases with no gene match: 6. The CDR3 consists of 16 residues. Germline-derived CDR1 and CDR2 are KGHSH and LQKENI. The CDR3 DNA reads TGTGCCAGCTCACCACTTTTGCGGACAGGGAACTATGGCTACACCTTC. Its translation: CASSPLLRTGNYGYTF.

The chain has TRBV14 and TRBJ1-1; TRBD1 aligns across 9 bases. Germline lookup yields CDR1 SGHDN and CDR2 FVKESK. This CDR3 has 15 amino acids. The V segment lost 3 bases and the J segment 5 bases; nucleotides outside the gene matches: 7. CDR3 residues: CASSHLGQGWTEAFF. The CDR3, as DNA: TGTGCCAGCAGCCACCTGGGACAGGGTTGGACTGAAGCTTTCTTT.

This chain connects TRBV11-2 to TRBJ2-5; TRBD2 matches at 12 bases. The J segment lost 4 bases and the V segment lost 5 bases, leaving 11 bases of the junction unmatched. Germline CDR1 SGHAT, CDR2 FQNNGV. The CDR3 has 17 amino acids. The CDR3 DNA sequence: TGTGCCAGCAGCCTTTTGGCCCTAGCGGGGGGGACAGAGACCCAGTACTTC. Its translation is CASSLLALAGGTETQYF.

The chain employs TRBV4-1 and TRBJ1-3, with D uncertain. Trimming took off 3 bases at V and 0 bases at J, with 9 bases between the two ends. There are 15 residues in the CDR3. Germline CDR1 reads MGHRA; CDR2 reads YSYEKL. The CDR3 bases are TGCGCCAGCAGCCACGGGATTTCCTCTGGAAACACCATATATTTT. Translating it yields CASSHGISSGNTIYF.

This chain connects TRBV3-1 (or the pseudogene TRBV3-2) to TRBJ2-2; D may be TRBD2 (5 bases). This CDR3 spans 13 amino acids. Germline values: CDR1 LGHDT, CDR2 YNNKEL (reference sequence). The V end lost 4 bases, the J end lost 5 bases, and 8 bases lay between the germline ends. The CDR3 bases are TGTGCCAGCAGCCGTAGCGAAACCGGGGAGCTGTTTTTT. It specifies CASSRSETGELFF.

The V call is TRBV19, the J call TRBJ2-1; no firm D call. The germline V and J ends were trimmed by 2 bases and 0 bases, with 14 bases remaining between them. The CDR3 spans 17 residues. Germline CDR1 and CDR2: LNHDA and SQIVND (reference sequence). The CDR3 loop is CASSILGYDSSYNEQFF. The DNA for the CDR3 is TGTGCCAGTAGTATATTGGGCTATGATAGCTCCTACAATGAGCAGTTCTTC.

V gene TRBV2 combines with J gene TRBJ2-1, with D possibly TRBD1 on 5 matching bases. Germline CDR1 SNHLY, CDR2 FYNNEI. The CDR3 extends over 13 amino acids. Trimming removed 7 bases at V and 1 base at J, with 8 bases between. The CDR3 DNA follows: TGTGCCAGCATTGCAGGGTCCTACAATGAGCAGTTCTTC. It is translated as CASIAGSYNEQFF. Using reference TRBV2 and TRBJ2-1 for the parts outside the CDR3, the full variable domain is EPEVTQTPSHQVTQMGQEVILRCVPISNHLYFYWYRQILGQKVEFLVSFYNNEISEKSEIFDDQFSVERPDGSNFTLKIRSTKLEDSAMYFCASIAGSYNEQFFGPGTRLTVL.

The chain joins TRBV5-1 to TRBJ1-1; D unclear. V lost 4 bases to trimming and J lost 2 bases, with 9 bases between them. CDR3 length equals 13 residues. Germline V gene lookup returns CDR1 SGHRS and CDR2 YFSETQ. DNA for the CDR3: TGCGCCAGCAGCACCGGGAGAAACACTGAAGCTTTCTTT. Translation gives CASSTGRNTEAFF.

The chain recombines TRBV5-1 with TRBJ2-5, with D maybe TRBD2 (6 bases). V lost 6 bases, J lost 4 bases, and 16 bases lay in between. Germline CDR1 SGHRS, CDR2 YFSETQ. This CDR3 has 14 amino acids. This CDR3 is CASTRLVGGETQYF. The CDR3 coding sequence is TGCGCCAGCACCAGACTAGTCGGTGGAGAGACCCAGTACTTC.

The genes are TRBV9 and TRBJ2-1; D gene unclear. The germline CDR1 and CDR2 sequences are SGDLS and YYNGEE. This CDR3 has 13 amino acids. Trimming took 0 bases from V and 4 from J, leaving 5 bases between them. The CDR3 DNA reads TGTGCCAGCAGCGTAGATTATTACAATGAGCAGTTCTTC. Encoded protein: CASSVDYYNEQFF.

This clone was picked up one time. This rearrangement joins TRBV7-8 to TRBJ2-3; D is perhaps TRBD2 (6 bases). Trimming stripped 5 bases from V and 4 bases from J, with 7 bases between. The CDR3 spans 12 residues. In germline, CDR1 is SGHVS, CDR2 FQNEAQ. CDR3: CASSPGADTQYF. The CDR3 DNA sequence: TGTGCCAGCAGCCCGGGGGCAGATACGCAGTATTTT. Filled out from reference TRBV7-8 and TRBJ2-3, the complete variable domain reads GAGVSQSPRYKVAKRGQDVALRCDPISGHVSLFWYQQALGQGPEFLTYFQNEAQLDKSGLPSDRFFAERPEGSVSTLKIQRTQQEDSAVYLCASSPGADTQYFGPGTRLTVL.

The V call is TRBV5-5, the J call TRBJ2-3; the D gene is possibly TRBD2 (6 bases). Per the germline V gene, CDR1 is SGHKS and CDR2 is YYEKEE (reference sequence). Trimming stripped 1 base from V and 4 bases from J, with 19 bases between. The CDR3 runs to 17 residues. CDR3 sequence (DNA): TGTGCCAGCAGCTTGTTTTTAGGACTATTGAGGGCAGATACGCAGTATTTT. It is translated as CASSLFLGLLRADTQYF. Combining the CDR3 with reference TRBV5-5 and TRBJ2-3 gives the whole variable domain DAGVTQSPTHLIKTRGQQVTLRCSPISGHKSVSWYQQVLGQGPQFIFQYYEKEERGRGNFPDRFSARQFPNYSSELNVNALLLGDSALYLCASSLFLGLLRADTQYFGPGTRLTVL.

This clone has more than one count but fewer than ten. The chain is built from TRBV7-9 and TRBJ1-2, with D unresolved. Germline V lookup: CDR1 SEHNR, CDR2 FQNEAQ (reference sequence). The V end lost 5 bases, the J end lost 3 bases, and 13 bases lay between the germline ends. CDR3 length: 14 residues. Here the CDR3 DNA reads TGTGCCAGCAGCCTAGGTTGGCAGGACTATGGCTACACCTTC. Translated, it gives CASSLGWQDYGYTF. Using reference TRBV7-9 and TRBJ1-2 for the parts outside the CDR3, the full variable domain is DTGVSQNPRHKITKRGQNVTFRCDPISEHNRLYWYRQTLGQGPEFLTYFQNEAQLEKSRLLSDRFSAERPKGSFSTLEIQRTEQGDSAMYLCASSLGWQDYGYTFGSGTRLTVV.